This TCR beta chain emerged from a study of regulatory dendritic cells for organ transplantation. A word on this clone: Its antigen remains unknown.

The assay was immunoSEQ multiplex PCR, and TCRdb's table has in-frame clones only and misses some. The sample records some 35,000 clones, about nine tenths being singletons. Findings and caveats of the study: Naive CD4+ and CD8+ repertoires were highly diverse; memory CD8+ was most oligoclonal. Memory CD8+ clonal expansion seemed more limited with regulatory than mature dendritic cells.

The V and J ends lost 7 bases and 2 bases respectively, with 24 bases between them. The length of the CDR3 is 17 residues. Per the germline V gene, CDR1 is SGDLS and CDR2 is YYNGEE. CD4+ or CD8+ T cells were sorted as naive CD45RA+ or memory CD45RO+. The clonotype originates from a human donor in good health. The material sequenced was naive CD8+ T cells from blood. Stated subset: CD45RA+ naive T cells. The V call is TRBV9, the J call TRBJ1-1; perhaps TRBD1 as D (6 bases). The CDR3 protein is CASGFEDRRQLNTEAFF. In nucleotides, the CDR3 is TGTGCCAGCGGCTTCGAGGACAGACGTCAACTAAACACTGAAGCTTTCTTT. Based on the CDR3 plus reference TRBV9 and TRBJ1-1, the full variable domain is DSGVTQTPKHLITATGQRVTLRCSPRSGDLSVYWYQQSLDQGLQFLIQYYNGEERAKGNILERFSAQQFPDLHSELNLSSLELGDSALYFCASGFEDRRQLNTEAFFGQGTRLTVV.